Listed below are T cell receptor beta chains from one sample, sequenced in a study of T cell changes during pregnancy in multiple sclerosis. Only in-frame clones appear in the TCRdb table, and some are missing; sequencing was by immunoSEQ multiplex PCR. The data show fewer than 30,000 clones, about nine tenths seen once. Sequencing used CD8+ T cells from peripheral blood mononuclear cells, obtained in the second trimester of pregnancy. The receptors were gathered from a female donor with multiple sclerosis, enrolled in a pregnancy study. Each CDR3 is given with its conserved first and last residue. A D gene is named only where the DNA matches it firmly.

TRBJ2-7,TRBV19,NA,CASSFLEKQYF
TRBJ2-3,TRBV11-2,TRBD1,CASSSEGQFTDTQYF
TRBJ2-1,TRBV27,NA,CASSSPSSGYNEQFF
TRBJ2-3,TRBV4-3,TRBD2,CASSPQGLAVTDTQYF
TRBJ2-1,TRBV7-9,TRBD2,CASSQLAGGEDEQFF
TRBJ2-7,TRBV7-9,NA,CASSPARGVAYEQYF
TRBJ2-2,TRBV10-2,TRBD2,CASSGEGRNTGELFF
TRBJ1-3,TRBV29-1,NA,CSVELGGRQYSGNTIYF
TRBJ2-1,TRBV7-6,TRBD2,CASSFGTSGDEQFF
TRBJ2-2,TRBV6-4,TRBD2,CASSKLAGHTGELFF
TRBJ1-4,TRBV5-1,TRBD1,CASSEGAGEKLFF
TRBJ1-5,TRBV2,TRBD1,CASSHDRADNQPQHF
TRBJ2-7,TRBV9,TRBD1,CASSGPGTGPSYEQYF
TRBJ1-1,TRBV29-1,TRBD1,CSVGDRGMNTEAFF
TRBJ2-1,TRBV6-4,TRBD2,CASSDGTSGGDNEQFF
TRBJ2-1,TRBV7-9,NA,CASSWRADEQFF
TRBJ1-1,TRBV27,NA,CASSPLEGGGAFF
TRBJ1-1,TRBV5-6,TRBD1,CASSLQGGTEAFF
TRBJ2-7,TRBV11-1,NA,CASSARLRLNEQYF
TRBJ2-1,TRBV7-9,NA,CASSSIGHPLNYNEQFF
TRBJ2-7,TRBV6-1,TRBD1,CASTDRFYEQYF
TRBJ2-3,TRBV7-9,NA,CASSWKGTQYF
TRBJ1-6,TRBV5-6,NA,CASSLAGEFSSYNSPLHF
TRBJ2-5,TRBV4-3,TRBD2,CASSQDLAGGIQETQYF
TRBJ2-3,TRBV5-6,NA,CASSFGSRLVSTDTQYF
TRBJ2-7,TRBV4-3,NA,CASSQDIVGSYEQYF
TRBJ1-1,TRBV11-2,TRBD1,CASSFGTATEAFF
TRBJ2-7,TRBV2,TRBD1,CASSPPGQGAREQYF
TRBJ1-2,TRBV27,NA,CASSLRSSNYGYTF
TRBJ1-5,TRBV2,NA,CASRRNRDEMPNQPQHF
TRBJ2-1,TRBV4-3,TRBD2,CASSQEPRGGYNEQFF
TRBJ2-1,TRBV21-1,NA,CASSGLEKTRSSYNEQFF
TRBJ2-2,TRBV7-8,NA,CASSLPGHRANTGELFF
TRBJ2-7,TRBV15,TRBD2,CATGPRGEGEQYF
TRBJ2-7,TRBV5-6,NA,CASSSLYEQYF
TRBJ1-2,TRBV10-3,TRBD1,CAISFGQGPLGYTF
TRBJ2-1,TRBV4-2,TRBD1,CASSQQQGLYNEQFF
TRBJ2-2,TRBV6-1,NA,CASSDSGFGELFF
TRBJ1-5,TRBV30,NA,CAWNREINQPQHF
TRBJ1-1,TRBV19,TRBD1,CASSIGQGYTEAFF
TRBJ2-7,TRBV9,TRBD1,CASSAGTGVEQYF
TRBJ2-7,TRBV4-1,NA,CASSQDRVMGYEQYF
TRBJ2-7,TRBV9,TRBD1,CASSVGAGGTYEQYF
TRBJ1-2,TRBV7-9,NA,CASSLALTGYGYTF
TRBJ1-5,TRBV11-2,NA,CASSPLRGANQPQHF
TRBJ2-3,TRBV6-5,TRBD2,CASSYGGTITDTQYF
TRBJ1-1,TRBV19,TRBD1,CASSTPGQGRSEAFF
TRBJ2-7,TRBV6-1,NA,CASSAEEPGPYEQYF
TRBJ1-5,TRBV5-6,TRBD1,CASSFRDRGIGQPQHF
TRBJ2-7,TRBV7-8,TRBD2,CASSLHGGGGNEQYF
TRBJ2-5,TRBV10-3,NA,CAISAVSGANEETQYF
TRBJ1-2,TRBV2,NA,CASSDQGYYGYTF
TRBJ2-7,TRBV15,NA,CATSRDDSSYEQYF